The count of the clone carrying this T cell receptor beta chain is one. In germline, CDR1 is ENHRY, CDR2 SYGVKD. V was cut by 11 bases and J by 6 bases, with 19 bases left in between. The length of the CDR3 is 13 residues. The data were taken from a study of T cell changes during pregnancy in multiple sclerosis. Profiling relied on immunoSEQ multiplex PCR, and the TCRdb table lists in-frame clones only, not all of them. The data hold 59,000 or so clones, with 80% to 95% observed a single time. V and J are TRBV10-3 and TRBJ1-1; maybe TRBD1 (6 bases). This sequence originates from a female donor in good health, enrolled as a control in a pregnancy study. The source material was peripheral blood, sampled in the third trimester of pregnancy. The CDR3 DNA reads TGTGCCTCCGCCTCAGGACAGACCCCTGAAGCTTTCTTT. It translates to CASASGQTPEAFF.